This record covers a single T cell receptor (beta chain). The target of this receptor is not known. Within one base of it there is no much larger clone, and no base qualities were kept. This specimen belongs to a study of blood T cells in healthy people across ages (dated by TCRdb to between 2014 and 2016). A note on the overall study: Template switching captured roughly one uniquely barcoded TCR beta cDNA molecule per two T cells in model experiments. Using deep sequencing normalized with unique cDNA molecular identifiers, the study measured how TCR beta repertoire diversity changes with age. The donors were divided into four age groups: young (average around 15 years), middle-aged (under 40), aged (under 70) and long-lived (approximately 74). The study analyzed two additional independent replicas of 1 million unique cDNA reads from the same blood draw for two donors, one aged 18 to 29 and one aged 80 or older. Results and caveats for the whole study, not just this receptor: Compared with the aged group, the long-lived group had more naive CD4+ T cells, fewer expanded clones and increased TCR diversity, a pattern suggesting age selection. Since profiling was done on bulk unsorted PBMCs, naive and antigen-experienced compartments could not be conclusively compared. A strong correlation was found between observed TCR beta diversity and the percentage of naive T cells measured by flow cytometry. The CMV infection status of donors was not known, potentially confounding age-related changes in expanded clonotypes. Estimates of total diversity from one million sequenced T cells were regarded as lower bounds and underestimates. As age increased, observed TCR beta diversity per million T cells dropped in a roughly linear way, and a significant reduction was already evident by age 40.

The donors were around 39 Caucasian individuals from Russia, aged roughly 6 to 100 years, who were systemically healthy. Each donor gave approximately 9.3 milliliters of peripheral blood, collected into EDTA-treated Vacutainer tubes. Ficoll-Paque density-gradient centrifugation was used to isolate PBMCs, with at least 7 million obtained per sample. Trizol reagent was used to extract total RNA from the PBMCs, yielding at least 5 micrograms per sample. For every donor, flow cytometry on a PBMC aliquot measured the percentage of naive CD45RAhigh/CD27high T cells. The CDR3, from cysteine to phenylalanine, totals 14 residues. Only the CDR3 region is kept as DNA, spanning 42 bases read in frame from base 1. V trim: 8 bases; J trim: 6 bases; unmatched bases: 7. Library preparation employed 5' RACE. The listed sequencing device is Illumina HiSeq 2500. A second PCR of about 7 to 12 cycles was performed with a sample-barcoded 5' primer and a J-beta primer mix. A template-switch 5' adaptor carrying 12 random nucleotides introduced a unique molecular identifier onto each TCR beta cDNA molecule. Each sample yielded at least 3 million CDR3-containing paired-end reads. All of the RNA was converted into first-strand cDNA using the Mint cDNA synthesis kit, with a TRBC-specific oligonucleotide serving as the primer. Following uracil-DNA glycosylase treatment, all cDNA underwent a first 18-cycle PCR with the universal primers M1SS and BC2_uni_R. The original pipeline was this. Each sample was normalized by randomly selecting 1 million high-quality reads, each carrying a distinct molecular identifier. Reads sharing molecular identifiers were discarded rather than binned into consensus sequences. MiTCR, with a Q25 quality threshold and the strictest error-elimination algorithm, was used for CDR3 identification, clonotype clustering and error correction. A nonparametric unseen species model with Euler transformation was used to estimate a lower bound on total TCR beta diversity. The raw public reads went through TCRdb reprocessing: fastp at Q25, MiXCR clone calling, in-frame beta chains kept. Rows are combined by CDR3 protein, so each entry shows the most common genes and DNA. The V and J calls and clone size are TCRdb's, not the authors'. The sample table holds around 520,000 distinct CDR3 sequences, of which about 28% were seen once. The ten largest clones represent 3% to 4.5% of the sample.

These data also formed part of another study, on T cells of mothers and their children. As the second study states: Donors were nine systemically healthy Caucasian individuals: three mothers and their six children. cDNA synthesis consumed the entire amount of extracted RNA, loaded at roughly 1.5 ug RNA in each 15 ul reaction. In the second PCR, the M1S primer added sample barcodes and 2-4 random nucleotides. More than 9 million TCR beta CDR3 reads were obtained from each mother, and roughly 3 million reads were obtained from each child. TCR recombination output is similarly shaped by thymic selection in related and unrelated pairs, with a minor effect exerted by inherited differences. Normalized repertoire overlap was always slightly but never significantly higher in related than unrelated mother-child pairs. Persistent microchimeric T cell clones were not detected, at a sensitivity of approximately 98 clones per million clonotypes. The study used deep NGS to compare TCR beta repertoires of mothers and children, seeking features distinguishing related mother-child pairs from unrelated individuals. On average, the children were around 11 +/- 4 years old, while the mothers were 40 +/- 4 years old. Libraries were sequenced on Illumina HiSeq 2000 with 100+100 nt paired-end reads after adapter ligation with NEBNext reagents. Mother and child libraries were prepared a month apart and sequenced in separate runs to prevent cross-contamination. For each donor, somewhere between about 500,000 and 2,300,000 distinct TCR beta clonotypes were identified. Naive TCR beta clonotypes were estimated from low-frequency clonotypes matched to each donor's FACS-determined naive share, without sorting.

The chain employs TRBV12-3 or TRBV12-4 and TRBJ2-3; 11 bases in the middle match TRBD2. The source material was blood. This sequence originates from a boy aged 2-9 years in good health. The nucleotide sequence reads as follows: TGTGCCAGCTCCCTCTGGACTAGCGGGGATACGCAGTATTTT. Translated, it gives CASSLWTSGDTQYF.